This T cell receptor (beta chain) is from a study of cytomegalovirus exposure and HLA in healthy donors. Study-level findings and limits: Among the sequence variants, a highly shared cluster was likely an artifact of sequencing.

The table lists this clone with a count of one. The antigen is not known. This CDR3 is also generated by other DNA sequences in the sample. The CDR3 spans 13 residues. Looked up from germline, CDR1 is MNHEY and CDR2 is SMNVEV (reference sequence). V was pared by 2 bases and J by 4 bases, with 6 bases between. It was with 60 Vbeta and 13 Jbeta primers that the PCR ran. Some clones are missing from TCRdb's copy, which holds only in-frame ones; the method was immunoSEQ multiplex PCR. Of roughly 180,000 clones detected, approximately 80% appear once; the ten largest clones hold less than 3.5%. This rearrangement joins TRBV27 to TRBJ1-5, with a possible D match to TRBD1 (5 bases). What was sequenced was PBMCs. The clonotype originates from a female donor in good health and CMV-seronegative. CDR3 sequence reads: CASSLTGNQPQHF. The CDR3 DNA reads as TGTGCCAGCAGTTTAACAGGAAATCAGCCCCAGCATTTT.